This T cell receptor beta chain was sequenced in a study of T cells in localized non-small cell lung cancer (dated by TCRdb to 2020 to 2022). Describing the broader study: The study analyzed T cell repertoires of approximately 240 early-stage NSCLC patients, comparing tumors and uninvolved tumor-adjacent lungs. The cohort comprised roughly 230 treatment-naïve NSCLC patients with resected, localized lung tumors. The mean age of the NSCLC patients was roughly 70 years, with 130 or so men and 95 to 110 women. The paper as a whole reports these results and caveats: A median of 57 of the top 100 tumor clones were detected in paired uninvolved adjacent lung, and approximately 28 of these tumor clones were also found among the top 100 clones of the paired uninvolved adjacent lung. Higher T cell density in blood was associated with longer overall survival, whereas higher clonality in adjacent lung was associated with shorter survival. The highest T cell clonality was observed in uninvolved tumor-adjacent lung, where clonality exceeded that of tumor, suggesting that antigenic responses were more focused in uninvolved tumor-adjacent lung. Because multi-region sequencing of the tumors was not done, intratumor heterogeneity could not be ruled out. Because the study design was exploratory, TCR variables were selected using unadjusted p-values without false-discovery rate correction.

TCR beta CDR3 regions were sequenced from DNA using the immunoSEQ Assay. Per the authors' processing: To compute T cell density, TCR beta template counts were normalized to usable DNA, which was estimated by amplifying housekeeping genes. Richness was estimated with the preseqR package, extrapolating to 400,000 templates for PBMC samples and 120,000 templates for tissue samples. Clonality was defined by subtracting Pielou's evenness from one. Tissue-enriched TCRs were identified through differential abundance testing performed on productive amino-acid clonotypes, with a minimum total count of 5 and an alpha of 0.1. Repertoire overlap between compartments was quantified with the Jaccard Index and Morisita Overlap Index. GLIPH clustered TCR beta CDR3s with public tetramer-defined viral CDR3s; viral motifs required at least three viral sequences plus V-gene enrichment. TCRdb obtained this table from immuneACCESS and retained in-frame rearrangements with V and J assigned. These tables miss some clones; where compared with another copy, unresolved V genes account for less than half of the shortfall, and the remainder is unexplained. V and J calls and clone size follow that table, whereas D and trimming were derived from the DNA. The sample data list about 1,500 clones, and about 25% of these were observed just once. The ten largest clones add up to roughly 13% of the sample.

At diagnosis, peripheral blood, uninvolved tumor-adjacent lung and tumor were collected and stored as a combination of fresh-frozen and FFPE material. From a lookup of the germline V gene (reference sequence), CDR1 and CDR2 are LNHDA and SQIVND. V loses 1 base at its end and J loses 2 bases; junction bases beyond the gene matches: 4. The CDR3 runs 15 residues from the cysteine to the phenylalanine. Only CDR3 DNA is held: 45 bases, read in frame from base 1. Turning to this clone: Its antigen remains undetermined. The input lacks base qualities; no much larger clone sits a single base away.

The starting material was lung tumor tissue, obtained before any cancer treatment. The origin of this receptor is a woman aged 35 to 69 with stage I lung adenocarcinoma. Recombination connected TRBV19 to TRBJ2-5, with 7 bases in between that match TRBD1. The DNA sequence is as follows: TGTGCCAGTAGTATAGCCGGGACAGCACAAGAGACCCAGTACTTC. It translates as CASSIAGTAQETQYF. Joined to the reference TRBV19 and TRBJ2-5 proteins, this CDR3 gives the full variable domain: DGGITQSPKYLFRKEGQNVTLSCEQNLNHDAMYWYRQDPGQGLRLIYYSQIVNDFQKGDIAEGYSVSREKKESFPLTVTSAQKNPTAFYLCASSIAGTAQETQYFGPGTRLLVL.